This T cell receptor (beta chain) originates from a study of identical twins. The germline V gene encodes CDR1 LGHDT and CDR2 YNNKEL (reference sequence). This CDR3 contains 16 residues. Trimming removed 4 bases from V and 9 bases from J, with 19 bases in between. Via MiXCR, TCRdb re-called the 5' RACE reads, giving one row per CDR3 protein. Altogether more than 200,000 distinct CDR3 sequences are present, approximately 9% being singletons, with the ten largest covering just over 5%. The sequencing sample was made of memory (CD45RO+) T cells sorted from blood. This chain uses TRBV3-1 with TRBJ1-6, with D possibly matching TRBD1 (5 bases). The receptor was isolated from a woman under 30 in good health. The CDR3 DNA is TGTGCCAGCAGCCTTGGGACGGGACGGTTGGGTTCACCCCTCCACTTT. It translates to CASSLGTGRLGSPLHF.